This is a list of T cell receptor beta chains from one sample in a study of graft-versus-host responses after intestinal transplantation. Antigen specificity for these receptors is unknown. Here immunoSEQ multiplex PCR was the method, and the copy in TCRdb shows in-frame clones only, minus some. This table has more than 85,000 clones, roughly 93% appearing once. The sequences come from unstimulated CD8+ T cells sorted from spleen or lymph node cells, collected before intestinal transplant. These receptors came from a human donor who received an intestinal transplant. Both conserved end residues are part of each CDR3. Each record gives: V gene, clone size, CDR3 protein. For some rows the clone size is stated as once, few or many, or as a class when expanded; others skip it.

TRBV14 . CASSQDFRGETQYF
TRBV11-2 . CASSPSRQQYF
TRBV7-2 . CASSLESQTRRPYEQYF
TRBV6-4 . CASTNGSGSSAEAFF
TRBV18 . CASSPRDRSSYEQYF
TRBV27 . CASSPGQGLVQYF
TRBV27 . CASSWRPNTEAFF
TRBV25-1 once CASSEFRADLTDTQYF
TRBV11-2 . CASSFRGTDTQYF
TRBV9 . CASSETGLNTEAFF
TRBV21-1 few CASTFRGVNEQFF
TRBV6-4 . CASSDRPGTGRETQYF
TRBV30 . CAWGQFSYEQYF
TRBV29-1 . CSVEEASGVTEAFF
TRBV5-6 . CASSLVPFSEQYF
TRBV5-1 . CASSLNGGDSQPQHF
TRBV5-1 . CASSLLGPGELFF
TRBV6-5 . CASSLREAANEKLFF
TRBV28 . CASSWTTLGQGASDTQYF
TRBV5-6 . CASSLEGGSNYGYTF
TRBV25-1 . CASSTGWDQPQHF
TRBV7-6 . CASSSGGGGNQPQHF
TRBV28 . CASSYSHTDTQYF
TRBV7-9 . CASSSRDRGRDTEAFF
TRBV11-1 . CASSWDRGRDEQYF
TRBV6-1 . CASSGTGMSTEAFF
TRBV7-8 . CASTQGSGGGWAQYF
TRBV15 . CATSRDLGLVREQYF
TRBV27 . CASSSGTTNNEQFF
TRBV19 . CASSMWVRETQYF
TRBV30 . CAWGGGTYEQYF
TRBV2 . CASRLSGTETYEQYF
TRBV4-1 . CASSQDAGREGITGELFF
TRBV6-6 . CASSYLGARNDNEQFF
TRBV7-3 . CASSPGGADTQYF
TRBV14 once CASSRFGATYEQYF
TRBV30 once CAWGDYEQYF
TRBV25-1 . CASSTRDRGWVETQYF
TRBV6-5 . CASSPGTSGTDTQYF
TRBV10-2 . CASRGRGGGPYEQYF